Each of the 7 T cell receptor beta chains below was sequenced from the same sample in a study of cytomegalovirus exposure and HLA in healthy donors. It was with 60 Vbeta and 13 Jbeta primers that the PCR ran. Using immunoSEQ multiplex PCR, the repertoire was profiled, and TCRdb retains in-frame clones only, with some absent. Of approximately 160,000 clones listed, about 82% were seen once; the top ten hold around 0.8%. Sequenced material: PBMCs. These receptor sequences come from a woman aged 18 to 35 in good health and CMV-seronegative.

J is TRBJ2-5 and V is TRBV4-3; 11 nucleotides match TRBD1. CDR3 size: 13 residues. J gave up 13 bases and V 3 bases, and 7 bases lay outside the gene matches. Germline V gives CDR1 LGHNA, CDR2 YSLEER. CDR3 residues: CASSQGVGTGGYF. Written as DNA, the CDR3 is TGCGCCAGCAGCCAGGGGGTTGGGACAGGGGGGTACTTC.

This chain uses TRBV25-1 with TRBJ2-7, with D unresolved. Germline assignment: CDR1 MGHDK and CDR2 SYGVNS. Trimming took off 6 bases at V and 4 bases at J, with 19 bases between the two ends. The length of the CDR3 is 15 residues. The CDR3 DNA reads TGTGCCAGCAGCCCCCCGATCCATGGGCGATACGAGCAGTACTTC. Translated: CASSPPIHGRYEQYF.

V usage is TRBV5-5 and J usage is TRBJ2-5, with TRBD1 as a possible D gene (6 bases). From germline, CDR1 is SGHKS and CDR2 YYEKEE (reference sequence). V lost 4 bases and J lost 1, with 11 bases in between. The CDR3 sequence is 14 residues long. This chain's CDR3 is CASSRRTAQETQYF. The CDR3 DNA is TGTGCCAGCAGCCGAAGGACAGCCCAAGAGACCCAGTACTTC.

This chain connects TRBV27 to TRBJ1-5, with unresolved D. V gave up 3 bases and J gave up 6 bases, with 9 bases separating them. The V gene's germline CDR1 is MNHEY and CDR2 SMNVEV (reference sequence). There are 13 residues in the CDR3. CDR3 sequence (DNA): TGTGCCAGCAGTTTGGCCCGGGGTCAGCCCCAGCATTTT. Protein sequence: CASSLARGQPQHF.

The chain combines TRBV30 with TRBJ2-2; 9 nucleotides align to TRBD1. CDR3 length: 14 amino acids. V lost 1 base, J lost 6 bases, and 3 bases stayed unmatched. Germline V gives CDR1 GTSNPN, CDR2 SVGIG (reference sequence). CDR3 residues: CAWSGDRESGELFF. CDR3 nucleotides: TGTGCCTGGAGTGGGGACAGGGAATCCGGGGAGCTGTTTTTT.

The V and J genes are TRBV4-1 and TRBJ1-2; unclear D gene. V dropped 4 bases and J dropped 5 bases, with 14 bases sitting between them. Per germline, CDR1 MGHRA and CDR2 YSYEKL. This CDR3 region has 14 residues. CDR3 DNA: TGCGCCAGCAGCCCACAGTATACAAAGTATGGCTACACCTTC. Translation gives CASSPQYTKYGYTF.

The chain employs TRBV7-2 and TRBJ1-5; no reliable D call. V was cut by 5 bases and J by 4 bases, with 6 bases left in between. The CDR3 runs to 12 residues. The germline gives CDR1 SGHTA, CDR2 FQGNSA. CDR3 residues: CASSRTNQPQHF. For the CDR3, the DNA is TGTGCCAGCAGCCGAACAAATCAGCCCCAGCATTTT. Full variable domain (missing parts from reference TRBV7-2 and TRBJ1-5): GAGVSQSPSNKVTEKGKDVELRCDPISGHTALYWYRQSLGQGLEFLIYFQGNSAPDKSGLPSDRFSAERTGGSVSTLTIQRTQQEDSAVYLCASSRTNQPQHFGDGTRLSIL.